Only a few counts were recorded for the clone carrying this T cell receptor beta chain. The target antigen is unknown. Unique molecular identifiers tagged individual cDNA molecules. Using its own MiXCR run on the 5' RACE reads, TCRdb lists one record per CDR3 protein. This sample has tens of thousands of distinct CDR3 sequences, with roughly 15% found just once. The data belong to a study of early T cells in non-severe SARS-CoV-2 infection. Study context: Unpaired chains resulted from sequencing bulk RNA of unsorted whole blood.

Overall study findings and caveats: Anti-spike CD8 specificities were favored by VDJdb matching, whose results missed private and CD4 specificities.

This CDR3 region has 20 residues. Trimming removed 4 bases from V and 1 base from J; junction bases left unmatched: 10. CDR1 KGHDR and CDR2 SFDVKD come from the germline V gene. The clonotype comes from an adult who was a healthcare worker with PCR-confirmed SARS-CoV-2 infection or an uninfected control (not recorded which). This specimen was whole blood, taken at baseline. J is TRBJ2-2 and V is TRBV24-1, with TRBD2 identical over 14 bases. In nucleotides, the CDR3 is TGTGCCACCAGTGACCTGGGACTAGCGGGAGTAATGGTGAACACCGGGGAGCTGTTTTTT. This gives the protein CATSDLGLAGVMVNTGELFF.